Reported below is one TCR beta chain. Its antigen remains unknown. This specimen belongs to a study of response to subunit inactivated influenza vaccine. General study results and limits: The authors suggested that every seasonal influenza vaccination recruits few new T cells.

A single record per CDR3 protein comes from TCRdb applying MiXCR to the RT-PCR reads. The sample lists approximately 530,000 distinct CDR3 sequences, 7.2% occurring once. Germline CDR1 is SGHTA and CDR2 is FQGNSA. The CDR3 has 17 amino acids. Germline trimming cut 5 bases from V and 4 bases from J; bases unmatched to any gene: 13. The TCR comes from a man aged 50-75 years who received an inactivated influenza vaccine. Sequencing used PBMCs from blood, obtained less than 30 months after vaccination. The chain employs TRBV7-2 and TRBJ2-1; 8 nucleotides line up with TRBD2. The DNA of the CDR3 is TGTGCCAGCAGCGCCCGCCCACTAGCGGAATCATACAATGAGCAGTTCTTC. Protein: CASSARPLAESYNEQFF. Drawing the rest from reference TRBV7-2 and TRBJ2-1, the complete variable domain is GAGVSQSPSNKVTEKGKDVELRCDPISGHTALYWYRQSLGQGLEFLIYFQGNSAPDKSGLPSDRFSAERTGGSVSTLTIQRTQQEDSAVYLCASSARPLAESYNEQFFGPGTRLTVL.